These T cell receptor beta chains were read from a single sample in a study of blood T cells in healthy people across ages. In TCRdb, the 5' RACE reads were re-called with MiXCR into one record per CDR3 protein. The sample lists roughly 2 million distinct CDR3 sequences; roughly 50% were seen once. The sequencing sample was made of blood. All receptors come from a woman aged 40-49 years in good health. Each CDR3 is given with its conserved first and last residue. A D gene is named only where the DNA matches it firmly. Rows give clone size only sometimes, using once, few, many, or a class for an expanded clone.

v_call	j_call	d_call	clone_size	cdr3_nt	cdr3_aa
TRBV20-1	TRBJ1-1	NA	NA	TGCAGTGCTACCATCACAAGGGCCCCTAACACTGAAGCTTTCTTT	CSATITRAPNTEAFF
TRBV28	TRBJ2-3	TRBD2	NA	TGTGCCAGCACACTAGCGGGCGCGGGCACAGATACGCAGTATTTT	CASTLAGAGTDTQYF
TRBV7-2	TRBJ2-6	NA	NA	TGTGCCGGCAGCTTCTCAGGGACTGGGGCCAACGTCCTGACTTTC	CAGSFSGTGANVLTF
TRBV20-1	TRBJ2-5	NA	NA	TGCAGTGCTAGAGCGGTCAATACAGGGTCGTACTTC	CSARAVNTGSYF
TRBV3-1	TRBJ2-5	NA	NA	TGTGCCAGCAGCCCAGGGGTACAAATTCAAGAGACCCAGTACTTC	CASSPGVQIQETQYF
TRBV27	TRBJ2-7	TRBD1	NA	TGTGCCAGCAGTCTAGGACAGGGATTTCCCTACGAGCAGTACTTC	CASSLGQGFPYEQYF
TRBV3-1	TRBJ1-2	NA	NA	TGTGCCAGCAGCCAGTACAGCTATGGCTACACCTTC	CASSQYSYGYTF
TRBV6-5	TRBJ2-1	TRBD1	few	TGTGCCAGCAGTTACGGGGCACAGGGGGCTTATGAGCAGTTCTTC	CASSYGAQGAYEQFF
TRBV27	TRBJ1-2	TRBD1	once	TGTGCCAGCAGGGCAAACCGGGACAGGGTTTTTTATGGCTACACCTTC	CASRANRDRVFYGYTF
TRBV7-3	TRBJ2-5	NA	NA	TGTGCCAGCAGCTTAAGGGGGGATGGGGGCCTGGAGACCCAGTACTTC	CASSLRGDGGLETQYF
TRBV28	TRBJ1-2	TRBD1	NA	TGTGCCAGCACTTTTCTAGGGACAGGGAGCTCGAACTATGGCTACACCTTC	CASTFLGTGSSNYGYTF
TRBV7-2	TRBJ2-3	TRBD2	NA	TGTGCCAGCAGCAACAGACTAGCGGGGAGAGCCGATACGCAGTATTTT	CASSNRLAGRADTQYF
TRBV20-1	TRBJ2-3	NA	NA	TGCAGTGCTAAGGCAGCGGTCACAGATACGCAGTATTTT	CSAKAAVTDTQYF
TRBV6-1	TRBJ2-3	TRBD2	NA	TGTGCCAGCAGGCTAGCGGGGGGTTACACAGATACGCAGTATTTT	CASRLAGGYTDTQYF
TRBV2	TRBJ2-5	NA	NA	TGTGCCAGCAGTGGGGGGGCGTATCAAGAGACCCAGTACTTC	CASSGGAYQETQYF
TRBV13	TRBJ1-2	NA	NA	TGTGCCAGCAGCTTAGCGGGGTTAGCTAACTATGGCTACACCTTC	CASSLAGLANYGYTF
TRBV5-1	TRBJ2-1	TRBD2	once	TGCGCCAGCAGCTTGGGGACTAGCGGGGCCGCCGGGCAGTTCTTC	CASSLGTSGAAGQFF
TRBV7-2	TRBJ1-5	TRBD1	NA	TGTGCCAGCAGCTCAGGACAGGGGGTCGGTAGCAATCAGCCCCAGCATTTT	CASSSGQGVGSNQPQHF
TRBV28	TRBJ2-7	NA	NA	TGTGCCAGCAGTGCCCAGACAGTGGACTACGAGCAGTACTTC	CASSAQTVDYEQYF
TRBV20-1	TRBJ1-2	NA	NA	TGCAGTGCTAGGCAATGGGGAGGGAATGGCTACACCTTC	CSARQWGGNGYTF
TRBV28	TRBJ2-7	NA	NA	TGTGCCAGCAGCGACCTGGGCCCCTACGAGCAGTACTTC	CASSDLGPYEQYF
TRBV27	TRBJ1-2	NA	NA	TGTGCCAGCTCGAGAAGGGTCAACTATGGCTACACCTTC	CASSRRVNYGYTF
TRBV29-1	TRBJ2-3	TRBD1	NA	TGCAGCGTTGAAGAGGGACAGCTTTATGCAGATACGCAGTATTTT	CSVEEGQLYADTQYF
TRBV5-1	TRBJ2-7	TRBD2	few	TGCGCCAGCAGCGCGGGACCTAGCGGGGGCCCTTTCGAGCAGTACTTC	CASSAGPSGGPFEQYF
TRBV5-1	TRBJ2-6	NA	few	TGCGCCAGCAGCGGCAGTCTCTCTGGGGCCAACGTCCTGACTTTC	CASSGSLSGANVLTF
TRBV7-9	TRBJ2-3	TRBD1	few	TGTGCCAGCAGCGGACAGGGGACACGCACAGATACGCAGTATTTT	CASSGQGTRTDTQYF
TRBV28	TRBJ2-4	NA	few	TGTGCCAGCAGTTCGGTCCGGGGGTACGAGGCCAAAAACATTCAGTACTTC	CASSSVRGYEAKNIQYF
TRBV12-3/TRBV12-4	TRBJ1-2	NA	NA	TGTGCCAGCAGTACCTGGGCGGATGGCTACACCTTC	CASSTWADGYTF